This T cell receptor beta chain was identified during a study of blood T cell repertoires in COVID-19. Looking at the study overall: PBMCs, B-cell-depleted T cells, or T cells provided the cDNA or gDNA that made up the material.

Sequencing used immunoSEQ multiplex PCR; TCRdb keeps in-frame clones, though not all of them. The sample holds around 190,000 clones, about 88% seen once. The length of the CDR3 is 14 residues. Germline CDR1 reads MNHEY; CDR2 reads SVGEGT. V lost 5 bases to trimming and J lost 4 bases, with 12 bases between them. This receptor was obtained from a man between 18 and 35 years old who had recovered from COVID-19. The chain is built from TRBV6-2 or TRBV6-3 and TRBJ1-5; D may be TRBD1 (6 bases). The source material was peripheral blood. CDR3 nucleotides: TGTGCCAGCAGTAACGGGACACCGAATCAGCCCCAGCATTTT. As protein: CASSNGTPNQPQHF.